The 15 T cell receptor beta chains below were found in one sample sequenced in a study of blood T cell repertoires in COVID-19 (dated by TCRdb to about 2020). Library creation used the immunoSEQ multiplex PCR assay. TCRdb took over this immuneACCESS table, retaining in-frame rearrangements with V and J assigned. Such tables are incomplete; in checked studies, under half of the missing clones stem from an unresolved V gene, and the remainder is unexplained. This sample has about 61,000 clones in its table, and around 85% of those were observed once. Around 13% of the sample is in the top ten clones. Material for sequencing was peripheral blood. All receptors come from a human donor in a cohort sampled during active COVID-19.

This clone was counted a single time. The chain has TRBV7-3 and TRBJ2-5, with TRBD2 matching over 11 bases. Germline lookup yields CDR1 SGHTA and CDR2 FQGTGA. CDR3 size: 14 residues. V shed 5 bases and J 4 bases; nucleotides not matched to a gene: 3. The CDR3 DNA reads as TGTGCCAGCAGCCGTAGCGGGAGGGGAGAGACCCAGTACTTC. It encodes CASSRSGRGETQYF.

The gene calls are TRBV11-2 and TRBJ2-1, with TRBD1 identical over 9 bases. Trimming took 5 bases from V and 9 from J; bases not matched to a gene: 5. Germline lookup yields CDR1 SGHAT and CDR2 FQNNGV. The CDR3 covers 13 residues. The CDR3 loop reads CASSPPGQGEQFF. The CDR3 bases are TGTGCCAGCAGCCCCCCGGGACAGGGTGAGCAGTTCTTC.

V gene TRBV11-2 combines with J gene TRBJ2-7; 7 bases map to TRBD1. The CDR3 contains 14 residues. The germline CDR1 and CDR2 sequences are SGHAT and FQNNGV. Trimming at V came to 3 bases and at J to 4 bases, leaving 6 bases not matched to a gene. This CDR3 is CASSLTPQGYEQYF. Here the CDR3 DNA reads TGTGCCAGCAGCTTGACCCCACAGGGGTACGAGCAGTACTTC.

This chain uses TRBV4-3 with TRBJ2-1, with TRBD2 matching 14 bases. J was trimmed by 6 bases and V by 4 bases; bases with no gene match: 2. Germline CDR1 is LGHNA and CDR2 is YSLEER. The length of the CDR3 is 15 residues. CDR3 sequence reads: CASSLGLAGVNEQFF. The CDR3, as DNA: TGCGCCAGCAGCCTGGGACTAGCGGGAGTCAATGAGCAGTTCTTC.

The V gene is TRBV18, the J gene TRBJ1-1; 8 bases are a match to TRBD1. The ends lost 6 bases at V and 5 bases at J; junction bases unmatched: 8. CDR1 KGHSH and CDR2 LQKENI come from the germline V gene. The CDR3 loop spans 14 amino acids. The CDR3 coding sequence is TGTGCCAGCTCGCGCGACAGGGGTGGAACTGAAGCTTTCTTT. Protein: CASSRDRGGTEAFF.

This clone has only a few counts. V is TRBV2 and J is TRBJ1-5; TRBD1 is a possible D gene (5 bases). CDR1 is SNHLY, CDR2 FYNNEI, per germline. The CDR3 runs to 12 residues. The V and J ends lost 7 bases and 5 bases respectively, with 9 bases between them. In DNA form, the CDR3 reads TGTGCCAGCACTCAGGGCTATCAGCCCCAGCATTTT. Translation gives CASTQGYQPQHF.

The chain recombines TRBV7-9 with TRBJ2-1; D is ambiguous. The CDR3 runs to 13 residues. V dropped 8 bases and J dropped 8 bases, with 16 bases sitting between them. The germline CDR1 and CDR2 sequences are SEHNR and FQNEAQ (reference sequence). This chain's CDR3 is CASRESSTDEQFF. CDR3 nucleotides: TGTGCCAGCCGAGAGAGTAGTACTGATGAGCAGTTCTTC.

The V call is TRBV21-1, the J call TRBJ1-1; the table's D call of TRBD1 was not tested on the DNA. TRBV21-1 is marked as a pseudogene. The length of the CDR3 is 15 residues. The CDR3 DNA reads TGTGCCAGCAGCAAAAAGAAGGGGGCGAGCACTGAAGCTTTCTTT. This translates into CASSKKKGASTEAFF.

This sequence joins TRBV24-1 and TRBJ2-2; D not certain. This CDR3 is built from 13 residues. The germline V gene encodes CDR1 KGHDR and CDR2 SFDVKD. Trimming took off 7 bases at V and 6 bases at J, with 11 bases between the two ends. Here the CDR3 DNA reads TGTGCCACCAGCGAGCTTGCGTCCGGGGAGCTGTTTTTT. Its protein product is CATSELASGELFF.

V is TRBV20-1 and J is TRBJ2-1; 8 bases agree with TRBD1. Germline trimming cut 3 bases from V and 1 base from J; bases unmatched to any gene: 2. From germline, CDR1 is DFQATT and CDR2 SNEGSKA (reference sequence). The CDR3 sequence is 14 residues long. For the CDR3, the DNA is TGCAGTGCTAGTCGACAGGGGTCCTACAATGAGCAGTTCTTC. This encodes CSASRQGSYNEQFF.

V is TRBV5-1 and J is TRBJ2-7, with unresolved D. CDR3 length: 12 amino acids. From germline, CDR1 is SGHRS and CDR2 YFSETQ. V was cut by 0 bases and J by 4 bases, with 5 bases left in between. CDR3 residues: CASSLDRYEQYF. CDR3 sequence (DNA): TGCGCCAGCAGCTTGGATAGATACGAGCAGTACTTC.

This rearrangement joins TRBV5-8 to TRBJ1-2; D not certain. The CDR3 is 14 residues long. The V gene's germline CDR1 is SGHTS and CDR2 YDEGEE. V dropped 2 bases and J dropped 3 bases, with 11 bases sitting between them. CDR3 DNA sequence: TGTGCCAGCAGCTTATTACAGTTGCACTATGGCTACACCTTC. This codes for CASSLLQLHYGYTF.

This clone occurred a few times. V gene TRBV9 combines with J gene TRBJ2-7, with 9 positions matching TRBD1. V dropped 0 bases and J dropped 2; count of bases not matched to a gene: 6. Germline V CDR1 and CDR2: SGDLS, YYNGEE. The CDR3 has 16 amino acids. The CDR3 sequence is CASSVGSGQGPYEQYF. The DNA for the CDR3 is TGTGCCAGCAGCGTAGGGTCGGGACAGGGACCCTACGAGCAGTACTTC. Full variable domain (missing parts from reference TRBV9 and TRBJ2-7): DSGVTQTPKHLITATGQRVTLRCSPRSGDLSVYWYQQSLDQGLQFLIQYYNGEERAKGNILERFSAQQFPDLHSELNLSSLELGDSALYFCASSVGSGQGPYEQYFGPGTRLTVT.

This clone appeared a few times. The chain couples TRBV27 to TRBJ2-7; D is unresolved. Trimming removed 5 bases from V and 5 bases from J, with 19 bases in between. The CDR3 has 15 residues. Germline CDR1 and CDR2: MNHEY and SMNVEV (reference sequence). CDR3 amino acids: CASSPVLSVRNEQYF. In DNA form, the CDR3 reads TGTGCCAGCAGTCCCGTCTTGAGTGTGAGAAACGAGCAGTACTTC.

The rearrangement uses TRBV5-1 and TRBJ2-7, with D possibly TRBD2 on 6 matching bases. With 0 bases removed from V and 2 bases from J, the gap between germline ends came to 12 bases. Germline assignment: CDR1 SGHRS and CDR2 YFSETQ. The CDR3 sequence is 15 residues long. The CDR3 sequence is CASSLGGGPPYEQYF. The DNA of the CDR3 is TGCGCCAGCAGCTTGGGGGGAGGCCCCCCCTACGAGCAGTACTTC. Full variable domain (outside the CDR3, taken from reference TRBV5-1 and TRBJ2-7): KAGVTQTPRYLIKTRGQQVTLSCSPISGHRSVSWYQQTPGQGLQFLFEYFSETQRNKGNFPGRFSGRQFSNSRSEMNVSTLELGDSALYLCASSLGGGPPYEQYFGPGTRLTVT.